In its sample, the clone carrying this TCR beta chain was seen once. Its antigen is not identified. One junction end does not reproduce the germline sequence, and a read error may be involved. The draw of peripheral blood yielded about 9.4 milliliters from each donor. Next came a second PCR, run for about 7 to 11 cycles, which used a sample-barcoded 5' primer along with a J-beta primer mix. Every cDNA molecule bore a tag from a template-switch adaptor containing 12 random nucleotides. TCRdb reanalysed the 5' RACE reads using MiXCR and keeps one entry per CDR3 protein. Among some 1.5 million distinct CDR3 sequences listed, 35% to 45% were seen once. The sample originates from a study of blood T cells in healthy people across ages. The CDR3 sequence is 15 residues long. CDR1 is KGHSY and CDR2 is FQNENV in the germline V gene. Points from the study as a whole: Possibly confounding the expanded clonotype changes was the fact that donor CMV status was unknown. When set beside aged donors, long-lived donors presented more naive CD4+ cells and higher diversity.

The chain joins TRBV16 to TRBJ1-4; D is unresolved. Sequencing was done on a sample of blood. This clonotype was obtained from a woman aged 18-29 years in good health. CDR3 nucleotides: TGTGTCAGCAGCCCGCACTCCAGAGGGAATGAAAAACTGTTTTTT. This gives the protein CVSSPHSRGNEKLFF.